A single sample is the source of the 6 T cell receptor beta chains below, sequenced in a study of blood T cell repertoires in COVID-19. Generated by immunoSEQ multiplex PCR, the TCRdb table keeps only in-frame clones and is missing some. The sample yields approximately 170,000 clones, 75% to 90% seen once. Sequencing input: PBMCs or T cells enriched from blood (not recorded which). The receptors derive from a woman aged 45-59 years who had recovered from COVID-19.

V gene TRBV27 combines with J gene TRBJ1-2, with a tentative D call TRBD1 (5 bases). Trimming cost V 7 bases and J 2 bases, with 14 bases left between them. This CDR3 has 14 residues. Germline assignment: CDR1 MNHEY and CDR2 SMNVEV (reference sequence). The CDR3, as DNA: TGTGCCAGCACCCCACACGGGGGGAACTATGGCTACACCTTC. It is translated as CASTPHGGNYGYTF.

This sequence joins TRBV6-5 and TRBJ2-1; 8 bases fit TRBD1. Germline V CDR1 and CDR2: MNHEY, SVGAGI. V was clipped by 2 bases and J by 7 bases; unmatched bases: 10. The CDR3 covers 16 residues. The CDR3 here is CASSYEGRGRDNEQFF. CDR3 sequence (DNA): TGTGCCAGCAGTTACGAGGGCAGGGGGCGTGATAATGAGCAGTTCTTC.

V usage is TRBV6-5 and J usage is TRBJ1-1, with 9 bases matching TRBD1. Germline CDR1 is MNHEY and CDR2 is SVGAGI. The CDR3 runs to 15 residues. V lost 7 bases, J lost 6 bases, and 12 bases stayed unmatched. The CDR3 is CASIPLGQGVAEAFF. The CDR3 nucleotides are TGTGCCAGCATCCCCCTGGGACAGGGTGTTGCTGAAGCTTTCTTT.

The chain uses TRBV30 and TRBJ2-3, with D maybe TRBD1 (7 bases). Germline CDR1 is GTSNPN and CDR2 is SVGIG (reference sequence). The ends were cut back, 5 bases at V and 8 bases at J, with 11 bases in the middle. The CDR3 is made up of 11 amino acids. The CDR3 spells CAWHQGGTQYF. The DNA of the CDR3 is TGTGCCTGGCATCAGGGGGGTACGCAGTATTTT.

This chain links TRBV9 with TRBJ1-1; 9 nucleotides match TRBD1. Germline assignment: CDR1 SGDLS and CDR2 YYNGEE. Trimming took 3 bases from V and 1 from J; bases not matched to a gene: 1. The CDR3 runs 14 residues. The CDR3 protein is CASSGGQGNTEAFF. Written as DNA, the CDR3 is TGTGCCAGCAGCGGGGGACAGGGGAACACTGAAGCTTTCTTT.

On this clone itself: In the same sample, other DNA sequences code for this CDR3. The rearrangement uses TRBV9 and TRBJ1-1; 7 bases align to TRBD1. V lost 4 bases and J lost 4; bases outside the gene matches: 10. The CDR3 is made up of 15 amino acids. Germline CDR1 is SGDLS and CDR2 is YYNGEE. The CDR3 DNA follows: TGTGCCAGCAGCCCTCGACAGGGTTTCTCCACTGAAGCTTTCTTT. This gives the protein CASSPRQGFSTEAFF.